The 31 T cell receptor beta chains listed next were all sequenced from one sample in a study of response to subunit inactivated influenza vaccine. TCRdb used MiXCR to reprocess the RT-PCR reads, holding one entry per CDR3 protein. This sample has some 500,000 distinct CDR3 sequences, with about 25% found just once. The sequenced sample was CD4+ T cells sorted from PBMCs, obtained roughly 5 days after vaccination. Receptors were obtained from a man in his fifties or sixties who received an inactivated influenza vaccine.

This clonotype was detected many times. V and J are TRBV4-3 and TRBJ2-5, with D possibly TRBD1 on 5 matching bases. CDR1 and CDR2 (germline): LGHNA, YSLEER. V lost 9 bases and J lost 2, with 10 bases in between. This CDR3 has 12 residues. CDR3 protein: CARGPRQETQYF. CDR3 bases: TGCGCCAGGGGGCCACGACAAGAGACCCAGTACTTC.

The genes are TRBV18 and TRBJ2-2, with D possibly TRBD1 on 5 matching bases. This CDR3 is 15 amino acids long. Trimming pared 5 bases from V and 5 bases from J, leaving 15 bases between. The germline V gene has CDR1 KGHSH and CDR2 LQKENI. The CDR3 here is CASSVGTGDTGELFF. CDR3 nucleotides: TGTGCCAGCTCAGTAGGCACAGGCGATACCGGGGAGCTGTTTTTT.

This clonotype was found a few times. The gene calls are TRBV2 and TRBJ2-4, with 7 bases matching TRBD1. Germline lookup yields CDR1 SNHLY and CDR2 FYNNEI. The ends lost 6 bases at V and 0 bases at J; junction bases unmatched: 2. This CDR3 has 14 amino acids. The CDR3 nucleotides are TGTGCCAGCAGGGGGACAGAAGCCAAAAACATTCAGTACTTC. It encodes CASRGTEAKNIQYF.

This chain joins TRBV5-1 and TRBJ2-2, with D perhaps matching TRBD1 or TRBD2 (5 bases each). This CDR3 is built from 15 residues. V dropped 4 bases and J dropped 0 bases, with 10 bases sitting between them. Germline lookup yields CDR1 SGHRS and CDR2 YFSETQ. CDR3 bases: TGCGCCAGCAGCGAGACGGGACCGAACACCGGGGAGCTGTTTTTT. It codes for CASSETGPNTGELFF. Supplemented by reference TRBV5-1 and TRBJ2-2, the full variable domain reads KAGVTQTPRYLIKTRGQQVTLSCSPISGHRSVSWYQQTPGQGLQFLFEYFSETQRNKGNFPGRFSGRQFSNSRSEMNVSTLELGDSALYLCASSETGPNTGELFFGEGSRLTVL.

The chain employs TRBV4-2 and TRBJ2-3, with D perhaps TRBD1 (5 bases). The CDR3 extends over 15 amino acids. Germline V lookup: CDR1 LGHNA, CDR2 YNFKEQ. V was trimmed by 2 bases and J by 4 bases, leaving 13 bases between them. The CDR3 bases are TGTGCCAGCAGCCAAACCACACCCAGGGCAGATACGCAGTATTTT. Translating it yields CASSQTTPRADTQYF.

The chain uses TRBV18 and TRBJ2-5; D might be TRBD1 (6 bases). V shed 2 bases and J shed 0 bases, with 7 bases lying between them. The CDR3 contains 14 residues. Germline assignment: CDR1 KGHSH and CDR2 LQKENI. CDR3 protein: CASSPTGYQETQYF. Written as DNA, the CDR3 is TGTGCCAGCTCACCAACAGGGTACCAAGAGACCCAGTACTTC.

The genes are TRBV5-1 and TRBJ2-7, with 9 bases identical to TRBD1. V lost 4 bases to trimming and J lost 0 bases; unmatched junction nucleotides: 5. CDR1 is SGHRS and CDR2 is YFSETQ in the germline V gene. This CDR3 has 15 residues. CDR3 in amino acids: CASSNPGQGSYEQYF. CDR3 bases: TGCGCCAGCAGCAACCCGGGACAGGGCTCCTACGAGCAGTACTTC.

As DNA, the CDR3 is TGCGCCAGCAGCCACCTAGCGGGAGAATCCCATGAGCAGTTCTTC. Its protein product is CASSHLAGESHEQFF. V usage is TRBV4-3 and J usage is TRBJ2-1; 10 nucleotides line up with TRBD2. Trimming removed 3 bases from V and 8 bases from J; junction bases left unmatched: 7. The CDR3 has 15 residues. CDR1 and CDR2 (germline): LGHNA, YSLEER.

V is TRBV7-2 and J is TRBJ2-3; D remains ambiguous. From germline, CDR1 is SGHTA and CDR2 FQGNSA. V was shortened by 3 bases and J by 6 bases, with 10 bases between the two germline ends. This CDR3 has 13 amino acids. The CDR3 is CASSFFGADTQYF. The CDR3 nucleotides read TGTGCCAGCAGCTTTTTTGGTGCGGATACGCAGTATTTT.

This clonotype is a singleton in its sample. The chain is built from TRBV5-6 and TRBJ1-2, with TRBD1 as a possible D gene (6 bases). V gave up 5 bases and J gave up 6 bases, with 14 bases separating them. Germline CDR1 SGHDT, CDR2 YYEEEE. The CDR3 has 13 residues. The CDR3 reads CASRPQGSDGYTF. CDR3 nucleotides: TGTGCCAGCAGGCCTCAGGGGAGTGATGGCTACACCTTC.

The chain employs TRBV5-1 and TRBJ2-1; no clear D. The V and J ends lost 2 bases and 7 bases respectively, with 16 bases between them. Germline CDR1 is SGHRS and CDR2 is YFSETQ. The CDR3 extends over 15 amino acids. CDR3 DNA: TGCGCCAGCAGCTTAGGGTCTCACCCTTCGAATGAGCAGTTCTTC. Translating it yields CASSLGSHPSNEQFF.

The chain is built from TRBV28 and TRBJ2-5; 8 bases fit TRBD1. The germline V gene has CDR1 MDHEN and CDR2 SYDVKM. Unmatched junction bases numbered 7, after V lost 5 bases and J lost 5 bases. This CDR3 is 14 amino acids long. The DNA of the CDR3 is TGTGCCAGCAGTCGGACAGGGTCAGCGGAGACCCAGTACTTC. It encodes CASSRTGSAETQYF.

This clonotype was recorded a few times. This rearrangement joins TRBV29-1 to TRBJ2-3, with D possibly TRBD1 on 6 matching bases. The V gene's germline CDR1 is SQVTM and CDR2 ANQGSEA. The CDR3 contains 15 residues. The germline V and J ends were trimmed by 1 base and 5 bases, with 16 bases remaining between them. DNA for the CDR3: TGCAGCGTTGAAGTCAACAGGGTTTCGGGAGATACGCAGTATTTT. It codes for CSVEVNRVSGDTQYF.

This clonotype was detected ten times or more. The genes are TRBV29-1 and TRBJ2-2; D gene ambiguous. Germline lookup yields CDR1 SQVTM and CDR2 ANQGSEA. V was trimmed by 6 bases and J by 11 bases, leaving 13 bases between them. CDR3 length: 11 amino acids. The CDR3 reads CSVLRGRELFF. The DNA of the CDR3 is TGCAGCGTGTTGCGTGGCAGAGAGCTGTTTTTT.

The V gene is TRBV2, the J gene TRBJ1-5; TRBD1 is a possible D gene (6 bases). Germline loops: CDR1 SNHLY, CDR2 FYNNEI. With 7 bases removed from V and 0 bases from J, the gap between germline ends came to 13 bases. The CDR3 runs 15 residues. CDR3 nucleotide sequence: TGTGCCAGCAAGGGGGGAACGCATAGCAATCAGCCCCAGCATTTT. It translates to CASKGGTHSNQPQHF. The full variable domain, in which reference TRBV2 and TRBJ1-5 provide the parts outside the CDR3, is EPEVTQTPSHQVTQMGQEVILRCVPISNHLYFYWYRQILGQKVEFLVSFYNNEISEKSEIFDDQFSVERPDGSNFTLKIRSTKLEDSAMYFCASKGGTHSNQPQHFGDGTRLSIL.

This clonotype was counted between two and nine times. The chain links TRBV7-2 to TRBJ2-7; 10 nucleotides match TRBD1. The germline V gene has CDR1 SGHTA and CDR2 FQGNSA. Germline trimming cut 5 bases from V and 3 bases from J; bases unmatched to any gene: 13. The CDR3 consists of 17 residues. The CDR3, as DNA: TGTGCCAGCAGCCGGATTGCCTGGACAGGGGGTTACTACGAGCAGTACTTC. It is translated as CASSRIAWTGGYYEQYF.

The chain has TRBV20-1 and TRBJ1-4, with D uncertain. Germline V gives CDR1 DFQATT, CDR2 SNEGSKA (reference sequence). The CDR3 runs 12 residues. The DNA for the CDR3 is TGCTGTTTCGGCAGTGGGAATGAAAAACTGTTTTTT. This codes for CCFGSGNEKLFF.

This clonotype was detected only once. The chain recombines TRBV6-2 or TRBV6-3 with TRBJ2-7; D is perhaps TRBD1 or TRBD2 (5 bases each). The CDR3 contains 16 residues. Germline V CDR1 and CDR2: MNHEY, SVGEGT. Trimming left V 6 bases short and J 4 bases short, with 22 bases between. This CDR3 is CASRESGTVNQYEQYF. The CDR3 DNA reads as TGTGCCAGCAGAGAATCCGGGACGGTCAACCAATACGAGCAGTACTTC.

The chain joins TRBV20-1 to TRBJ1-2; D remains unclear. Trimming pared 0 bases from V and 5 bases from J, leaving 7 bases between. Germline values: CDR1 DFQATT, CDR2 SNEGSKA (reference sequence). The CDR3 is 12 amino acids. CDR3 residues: CSARDRPYGYTF. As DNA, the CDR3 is TGCAGTGCTAGAGACAGGCCGTATGGCTACACCTTC.

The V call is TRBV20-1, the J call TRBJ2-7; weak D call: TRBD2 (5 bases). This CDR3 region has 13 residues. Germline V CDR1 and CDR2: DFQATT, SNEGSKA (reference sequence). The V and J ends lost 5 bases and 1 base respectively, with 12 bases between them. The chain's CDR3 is CSASRTLSYEQYF. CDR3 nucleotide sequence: TGCAGTGCTTCAAGGACTCTTTCCTACGAGCAGTACTTC.

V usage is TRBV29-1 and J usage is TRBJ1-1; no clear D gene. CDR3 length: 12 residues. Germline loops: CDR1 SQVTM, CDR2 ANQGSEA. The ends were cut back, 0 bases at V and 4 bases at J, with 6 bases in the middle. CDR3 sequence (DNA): TGCAGCGTTGAAGATTCGACCACTGAAGCTTTCTTT. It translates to CSVEDSTTEAFF. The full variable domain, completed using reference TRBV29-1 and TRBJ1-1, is SAVISQKPSRDICQRGTSLTIQCQVDSQVTMMFWYRQQPGQSLTLIATANQGSEATYESGFVIDKFPISRPNLTFSTLTVSNMSPEDSSIYLCSVEDSTTEAFFGQGTRLTVV.

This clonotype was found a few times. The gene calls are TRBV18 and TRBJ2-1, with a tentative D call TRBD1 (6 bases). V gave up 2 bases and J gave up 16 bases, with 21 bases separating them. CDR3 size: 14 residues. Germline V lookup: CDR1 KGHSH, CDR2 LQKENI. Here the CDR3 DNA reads TGTGCCAGCTCACCAGTGGGGGCACCTTCGATACAATTCTTC. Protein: CASSPVGAPSIQFF. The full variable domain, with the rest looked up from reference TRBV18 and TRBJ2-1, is NAGVMQNPRHLVRRRGQEARLRCSPMKGHSHVYWYRQLPEEGLKFMVYLQKENIIDESGMPKERFSAEFPKEGPSILRIQQVVRGDSAAYFCASSPVGAPSIQFFGPGTRLTVL.

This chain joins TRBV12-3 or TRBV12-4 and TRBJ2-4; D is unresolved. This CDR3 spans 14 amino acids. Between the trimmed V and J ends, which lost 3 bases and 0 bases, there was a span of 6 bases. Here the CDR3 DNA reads TGTGCCAGCAGTTTCTCACCAGCCAAAAACATTCAGTACTTC. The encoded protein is CASSFSPAKNIQYF.

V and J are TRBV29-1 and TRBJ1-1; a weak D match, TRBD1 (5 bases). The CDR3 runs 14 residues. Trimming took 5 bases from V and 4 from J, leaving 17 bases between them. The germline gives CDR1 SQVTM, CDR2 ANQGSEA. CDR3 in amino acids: CSVIQGGRATEAFF. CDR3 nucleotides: TGCAGCGTTATCCAGGGAGGACGAGCCACTGAAGCTTTCTTT.

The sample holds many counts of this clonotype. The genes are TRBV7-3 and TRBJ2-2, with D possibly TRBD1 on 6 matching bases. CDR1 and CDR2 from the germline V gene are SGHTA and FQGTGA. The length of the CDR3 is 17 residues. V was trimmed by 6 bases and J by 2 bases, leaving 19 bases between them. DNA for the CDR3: TGTGCCAGCAGTCTTACAAGGGACAATTTCAACACCGGGGAGCTGTTTTTT. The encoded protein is CASSLTRDNFNTGELFF.

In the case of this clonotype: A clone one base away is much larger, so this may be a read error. The DNA for the CDR3 is TGCAGCGTTGATAAAGGGGCTAGCTCCTACAATGAGCAGTCCTTC. It translates to CSVDKGASSYNEQSF. The chain couples TRBV29-1 to TRBJ2-1; either TRBD1 or TRBD2 may supply D (5 bases each). Germline-derived CDR1 and CDR2 are SQVTM and ANQGSEA. The CDR3 spans 15 residues.

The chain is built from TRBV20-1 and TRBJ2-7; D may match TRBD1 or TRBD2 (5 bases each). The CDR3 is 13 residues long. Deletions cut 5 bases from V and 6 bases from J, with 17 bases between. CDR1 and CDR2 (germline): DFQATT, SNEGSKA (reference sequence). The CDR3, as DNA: TGCAGTGCTCGGAGTGGAACAGGAGGCGAGCAGTACTTC. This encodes CSARSGTGGEQYF.

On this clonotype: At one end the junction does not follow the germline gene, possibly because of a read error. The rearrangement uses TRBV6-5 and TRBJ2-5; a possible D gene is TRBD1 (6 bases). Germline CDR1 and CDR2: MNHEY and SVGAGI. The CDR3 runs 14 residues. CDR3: CASSDSTGWETQYF. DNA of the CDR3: TGTGCCAGCAGTGACTCCACAGGGTGGGAGACCCAGTACTTC.

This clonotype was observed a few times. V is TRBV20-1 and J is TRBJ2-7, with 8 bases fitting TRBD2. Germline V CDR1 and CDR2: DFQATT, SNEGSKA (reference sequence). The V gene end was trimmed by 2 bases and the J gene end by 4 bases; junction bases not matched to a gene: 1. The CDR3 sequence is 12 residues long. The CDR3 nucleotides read TGCAGTGCTAGAAGCGGGAGTTACGAGCAGTACTTC. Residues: CSARSGSYEQYF.

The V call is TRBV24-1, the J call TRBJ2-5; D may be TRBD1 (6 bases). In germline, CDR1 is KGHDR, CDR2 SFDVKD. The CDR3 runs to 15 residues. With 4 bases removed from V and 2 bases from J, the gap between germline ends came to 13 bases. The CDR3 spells CATSERQAFQETQYF. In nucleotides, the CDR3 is TGTGCCACCAGTGAACGACAGGCCTTTCAAGAGACCCAGTACTTC.

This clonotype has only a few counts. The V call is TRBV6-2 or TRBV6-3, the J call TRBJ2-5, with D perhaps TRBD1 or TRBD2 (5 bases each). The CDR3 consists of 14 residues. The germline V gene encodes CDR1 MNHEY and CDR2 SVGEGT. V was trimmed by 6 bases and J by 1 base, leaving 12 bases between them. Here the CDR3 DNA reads TGTGCCAGCAGAAGGGACGGCGCCCAAGAGACCCAGTACTTC. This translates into CASRRDGAQETQYF.